One and the same sample provided the 20 T cell receptor beta chains below, sequenced in a study of T cells after posttransplantation cyclophosphamide. Treatment was busulfan-fludarabine conditioning, a marrow graft, and cyclophosphamide on days +3 and +4. Here immunoSEQ multiplex PCR was the method, and the copy in TCRdb shows in-frame clones only, minus some. The sample includes approximately 45,000 clones, 90% of them seen just once. The material sequenced was PBMCs, taken around 60 days after allogeneic stem cell transplant with posttransplant cyclophosphamide. Receptor source: a male patient between 60 and 69 years old who received an allogeneic stem cell transplant from a related donor and was CMV-positive. Some T cells may originate from the graft donor.

This clone was recorded only once. This rearrangement joins TRBV5-1 to TRBJ2-2, with unresolved D. Trimming cost V 4 bases and J 6 bases, with 7 bases left between them. Germline-derived CDR1 and CDR2 are SGHRS and YFSETQ. The CDR3 is made up of 12 amino acids. In nucleotides, the CDR3 is TGCGCCAGCAGCCCTAAAGCCGGGGAGCTGTTTTTT. Translating it yields CASSPKAGELFF.

The V and J genes are TRBV5-4 and TRBJ1-1, with TRBD1 matching over 7 bases. This CDR3 spans 16 amino acids. Germline V gene data show CDR1 as SGHNT and CDR2 as YYREEE (reference sequence). Trimming removed 0 bases from V and 8 bases from J; junction bases left unmatched: 13. CDR3 DNA: TGTGCCAGCAGCTTGGAGCAGGGGGACCGAGTTGGGGAAGCTTTCTTT. Translating gives CASSLEQGDRVGEAFF.

The chain couples TRBV7-6 to TRBJ1-1; 7 positions match TRBD1. J gave up 2 bases and V 1 base, and 4 bases lay outside the gene matches. CDR3 size: 15 residues. Germline values: CDR1 SGHVS, CDR2 FNYEAQ. CDR3 sequence: CASSLEWTGNTEAFF. The CDR3 DNA reads TGTGCCAGCAGCTTAGAATGGACAGGCAACACTGAAGCTTTCTTT.

The chain joins TRBV27 to TRBJ2-4, with D maybe TRBD1 (6 bases). Per germline, CDR1 MNHEY and CDR2 SMNVEV (reference sequence). V lost 3 bases and J lost 4, with 16 bases in between. This CDR3 has 16 amino acids. The CDR3 DNA reads as TGTGCCAGCAGTTTCTTGTCGGACAGAGTAAAAAACATTCAGTACTTC. Translation gives CASSFLSDRVKNIQYF.

The chain employs TRBV6-1 and TRBJ1-1; the match to TRBD1 covers 7 bases. V lost 0 bases and J lost 9; bases outside the gene matches: 4. The CDR3 has 13 amino acids. CDR1 is MNHNS and CDR2 is SASEGT in the germline V gene. CDR3 protein: CASSEAWTGKAFF. CDR3 coding DNA: TGTGCCAGCAGTGAAGCGTGGACAGGAAAAGCTTTCTTT.

The J gene is TRBJ1-6, the V gene TRBV5-3, with 8 bases fitting TRBD1. TRBV5-3 is assigned to the ORF class and has an uncertain function. This CDR3 has 21 residues. Unmatched junction bases numbered 26, after V lost 3 bases and J lost 9 bases. DNA of the CDR3: TGTGCCAGAAGCTACGGACAGGGATTATTAATCGGGGGCACCGTGGTTTCACCCCTCCACTTT. Amino acid sequence: CARSYGQGLLIGGTVVSPLHF.

V usage is TRBV4-1 and J usage is TRBJ2-7; TRBD1 matches 7 bases. Trimming cost V 0 bases and J 3 bases; bases outside gene matches: 14. The CDR3 covers 18 residues. CDR1 is MGHRA, CDR2 YSYEKL, per germline. This CDR3 reads CASSQDLGVGTVLYEQYF. The CDR3 coding sequence is TGCGCCAGCAGCCAAGACTTAGGGGTAGGGACAGTCCTCTACGAGCAGTACTTC.

V gene TRBV10-3 combines with J gene TRBJ2-3; possibly TRBD2 for D (6 bases). The CDR3 has 15 amino acids. Germline loops: CDR1 ENHRY, CDR2 SYGVKD. Trimming shortened V by 3 bases and J by 1 base, and 11 bases separated the two germline ends. The CDR3 reads CAISDWTGGTDTQYF. The CDR3 region has the DNA TGTGCCATCAGTGACTGGACGGGAGGCACAGATACGCAGTATTTT.

This chain links TRBV2 with TRBJ2-1; 7 bases match TRBD1. There are 15 residues in the CDR3. V gave up 6 bases and J gave up 7 bases; unmatched junction bases: 12. The germline CDR1 and CDR2 sequences are SNHLY and FYNNEI. The CDR3 DNA sequence: TGTGCCAGCAGCCACGACAGGGCCCTAGGAAATGAGCAGTTCTTC. Its protein product is CASSHDRALGNEQFF.

The rearrangement uses TRBV10-3 and TRBJ2-5; the match to TRBD1 covers 7 bases. V lost 10 bases and J lost 0; bases outside the gene matches: 8. Germline CDR1 reads ENHRY; CDR2 reads SYGVKD. This CDR3 is built from 14 residues. The CDR3 sequence is CATYRGTYQETQYF. Here the CDR3 DNA reads TGTGCCACCTACAGGGGCACGTACCAAGAGACCCAGTACTTC.

The gene calls are TRBV4-1 and TRBJ2-7, with D possibly being TRBD2 (6 bases). CDR3 length: 13 residues. Germline V gene sequence: CDR1 MGHRA, CDR2 YSYEKL. V dropped 1 base and J dropped 4 bases, with 8 bases sitting between them. The CDR3 spells CASSQVGLYEQYF. Here the CDR3 DNA reads TGCGCCAGCAGCCAAGTGGGACTTTACGAGCAGTACTTC.

This clone appeared a single time. The chain recombines TRBV7-9 with TRBJ2-2; D might be TRBD1 (7 bases). V was pared by 5 bases and J by 7 bases, with 17 bases between. CDR1 is SEHNR and CDR2 is FQNEAQ in the germline V gene (reference sequence). CDR3 length: 15 residues. The CDR3 sequence: CASSQGGGRGGELFF. In DNA, the CDR3 is TGTGCCAGCAGCCAGGGGGGCGGACGAGGCGGGGAGCTGTTTTTT.

The chain recombines TRBV11-2 with TRBJ2-7; 7 nucleotides agree with TRBD2. Looked up from germline, CDR1 is SGHAT and CDR2 is FQNNGV. The CDR3 totals 14 residues. V trimming: 7 bases; J trimming: 6 bases; junction bases outside the gene matches: 12. This chain's CDR3 is CASIPTPGRREQYF. As DNA, the CDR3 is TGTGCCAGCATCCCAACCCCCGGGAGGCGCGAGCAGTACTTC.

This chain uses TRBV7-6 with TRBJ2-1; the match to TRBD1 covers 7 bases. This CDR3 comprises 13 residues. The V and J ends lost 5 bases and 9 bases, in that order; junction bases with no gene match: 7. Germline V gene data show CDR1 as SGHVS and CDR2 as FNYEAQ. The CDR3 here is CASSGQARGEQFF. In nucleotides, the CDR3 is TGTGCCAGCAGCGGACAGGCCAGAGGTGAGCAGTTCTTC. Variable domain in full (rest from reference TRBV7-6 and TRBJ2-1): GAGVSQSPRYKVTKRGQDVALRCDPISGHVSLYWYRQALGQGPEFLTYFNYEAQQDKSGLPNDRFSAERPEGSISTLTIQRTEQRDSAMYRCASSGQARGEQFFGPGTRLTVL.

The V gene is TRBV4-1, the J gene TRBJ2-2; D is ambiguous. V lost 1 base to trimming and J lost 8 bases, with 5 bases between them. The CDR3 covers 12 residues. CDR1 MGHRA and CDR2 YSYEKL come from the germline V gene. CDR3 coding DNA: TGCGCCAGCAGCCAAGCTCGTGGGGAGCTGTTTTTT. Protein: CASSQARGELFF.

The V call is TRBV5-6, the J call TRBJ1-6; D might be TRBD1 (5 bases). The CDR3 is 17 residues long. V lost 1 base and J lost 9, with 20 bases in between. Germline V gene data show CDR1 as SGHDT and CDR2 as YYEEEE. CDR3 sequence reads: CASSLLGQAPRLSPLHF. CDR3 coding DNA: TGTGCCAGCAGCTTGCTGGGGCAGGCACCTAGACTTTCACCCCTCCACTTT.

The V gene is TRBV9, the J gene TRBJ2-7; D is perhaps TRBD1 (6 bases). The germline V gene encodes CDR1 SGDLS and CDR2 YYNGEE. This CDR3 has 14 residues. Trimming stripped 0 bases from V and 5 bases from J, with 12 bases between. The CDR3 nucleotides are TGTGCCAGCAGCGTAGAGGCAGGGGCGCACGAGCAGTACTTC. Encoded protein: CASSVEAGAHEQYF.

This chain links TRBV19 with TRBJ1-2, with D unclear. Trimming left V 3 bases short and J 8 bases short, with 7 bases between. The CDR3 runs 11 residues. Germline V gives CDR1 LNHDA, CDR2 SQIVND (reference sequence). The CDR3 DNA sequence: TGTGCCAGTAGTATTCTGGGCGGCTACACCTTC. Translating gives CASSILGGYTF. Supplemented by reference TRBV19 and TRBJ1-2, the full variable domain reads DGGITQSPKYLFRKEGQNVTLSCEQNLNHDAMYWYRQDPGQGLRLIYYSQIVNDFQKGDIAEGYSVSREKKESFPLTVTSAQKNPTAFYLCASSILGGYTFGSGTRLTVV.

The rearrangement joins TRBV18 to TRBJ1-4; no clear D gene. V was cut by 3 bases and J by 7 bases, with 15 bases left in between. This CDR3 spans 15 amino acids. Per the germline V gene, CDR1 is KGHSH and CDR2 is LQKENI. The CDR3 DNA sequence: TGTGCCAGCTCACCTTCCCAAGAGGGTACTGAAAAACTGTTTTTT. Translating it yields CASSPSQEGTEKLFF.

The chain carries TRBV19 and TRBJ1-5, with 7 bases fitting TRBD1. CDR1 is LNHDA and CDR2 is SQIVND in the germline V gene (reference sequence). V trimming: 6 bases; J trimming: 2 bases; junction bases outside the gene matches: 7. This CDR3 has 15 residues. The CDR3 here is CASRGGGRGNQPQHF. The CDR3 DNA is TGTGCCAGTAGAGGAGGGGGCAGGGGCAATCAGCCCCAGCATTTT.